The rows below give T cell receptor beta chains drawn from one sample of a study of blood T cell repertoires in COVID-19. Profiling relied on immunoSEQ multiplex PCR, and the TCRdb table lists in-frame clones only, not all of them. Seen here are about 360,000 clones, 75% to 90% observed once, and the top ten hold about 7%. The specimen sequenced was peripheral blood. The receptors were sampled from a woman aged 55-70 years with COVID-19, enrolled during active disease. CDR3s include the opening cysteine and the closing phenylalanine or tryptophan. Each record gives: J gene, D gene, V gene, clone size, CDR3 DNA, CDR3 protein. The D gene is left open where the match is weak. For some rows the clone size is stated as once, few or many, or as a class when expanded; others skip it.

J: TRBJ2-7; D: TRBD2; V: TRBV7-3; size: -; DNA: TGTGCCAGCAGCTTAAATAGCGGGGCGGGTTACGAGCAGTACTTC; CDR3: CASSLNSGAGYEQYF
J: TRBJ2-3; D: -; V: TRBV18; size: once; DNA: TGTGCCAGCTCAAGACTCACGCGGGACGGGAGAGATACGCAGTATTTT; CDR3: CASSRLTRDGRDTQYF
J: TRBJ2-7; D: -; V: TRBV5-1; size: -; DNA: TGCGCCAGCAGCTTTATAGGGGTAACCTACGAGCAGTACTTC; CDR3: CASSFIGVTYEQYF
J: TRBJ2-7; D: -; V: TRBV30; size: -; DNA: TGTGCCTGGACGCCCATGTCCCGGGAGCTGGTCGACGAGCAGTACTTC; CDR3: CAWTPMSRELVDEQYF
J: TRBJ1-2; D: -; V: TRBV5-4; size: -; DNA: TGTGCCAGCAGCTCACAGGGATTAGCCTATGGCTACACCTTC; CDR3: CASSSQGLAYGYTF
J: TRBJ1-4; D: -; V: TRBV5-6; size: -; DNA: TGTGCCAGCAGCCTCAGCCCGGGAGAAAAACTGTTTTTT; CDR3: CASSLSPGEKLFF
J: TRBJ1-2; D: -; V: TRBV30; size: -; DNA: TGTGCCTGGAGTGTAGTTTTAGGGGGATCTGGCTACACCTTC; CDR3: CAWSVVLGGSGYTF
J: TRBJ1-2; D: TRBD1; V: TRBV16; size: -; DNA: TGTGCCAGCAGCCAACAGGGGGCTGGTGGCTACACCTTC; CDR3: CASSQQGAGGYTF
J: TRBJ1-1; D: TRBD1; V: TRBV6-1; size: -; DNA: TGTGCCAGCAGTGCGACCGGGACAGGGTATGCGAACACTGAAGCTTTCTTT; CDR3: CASSATGTGYANTEAFF
J: TRBJ2-1; D: TRBD2; V: TRBV19; size: -; DNA: TGTGCCAGTAGTCCCCCGACTAGCGGGCAGTTCTTC; CDR3: CASSPPTSGQFF
J: TRBJ1-1; D: -; V: TRBV11-2; size: -; DNA: TGTGCCAGCAGCCCAGGCACTGAAGCTTTCTTT; CDR3: CASSPGTEAFF
J: TRBJ2-5; D: -; V: TRBV11-2; size: -; DNA: TGTGCCAGCAGCGGGCACAGGGATCAAGAGACCCAGTACTTC; CDR3: CASSGHRDQETQYF
J: TRBJ1-2; D: TRBD1; V: TRBV9; size: -; DNA: TGTGCCAGCAGCGCCGGGACAGGGGTTTCTGGCTACACCTTC; CDR3: CASSAGTGVSGYTF
J: TRBJ2-3; D: -; V: TRBV19; size: -; DNA: TGTGCCAGTAGTCTTTCGGGACTTGACACAGATACGCAGTATTTT; CDR3: CASSLSGLDTDTQYF
J: TRBJ2-2; D: -; V: TRBV21-1; size: once; DNA: TGTGCCAGCAGCAAAGTCGACAGGGGGTGCCCCGGGGAGCTGTTTTTT; CDR3: CASSKVDRGCPGELFF
J: TRBJ1-2; D: -; V: TRBV19; size: -; DNA: TGTGCCAGTAGTATAGATCTGTTCAGGGTGGAGGGCTACACCTTC; CDR3: CASSIDLFRVEGYTF
J: TRBJ1-2; D: -; V: TRBV6-1; size: -; DNA: TGTGCCAGCAGTGAATCCCGCAGGGCGGGGTATGGCTACACCTTC; CDR3: CASSESRRAGYGYTF
J: TRBJ1-2; D: TRBD1; V: TRBV5-8; size: -; DNA: TGTGCCAGCAGCTTGTGGGGACAGGTCGTGAACTATGGCTACACCTTC; CDR3: CASSLWGQVVNYGYTF
J: TRBJ2-1; D: TRBD2; V: TRBV3-1/TRBV3-2; size: -; DNA: TGTGCCAGCTCCCCCATGGGGGGGGGTAGCAATGAGCAGTTCTTC; CDR3: CASSPMGGGSNEQFF
J: TRBJ2-7; D: -; V: TRBV7-2; size: -; DNA: TGTGCCAGCAGCTTAAGGGGTCTTGCAGTCAACGGCGAGCAGTACTTC; CDR3: CASSLRGLAVNGEQYF
J: TRBJ2-5; D: TRBD2; V: TRBV6-6; size: -; DNA: TGTGCCAGCAGTCGAGCGGGGGGGCTTTTCGGTGAGACCCAGTACTTC; CDR3: CASSRAGGLFGETQYF
J: TRBJ2-3; D: TRBD2; V: TRBV5-4; size: -; DNA: TGTGCCAGCAGCTCCCTAGCGGGGGCTACCACAGATACGCAGTATTTT; CDR3: CASSSLAGATTDTQYF
J: TRBJ2-7; D: -; V: TRBV24-1; size: -; DNA: TGTGCCGTCGGAGGGGACGAGCAGTACTTC; CDR3: CAVGGDEQYF
J: TRBJ2-3; D: TRBD2; V: TRBV19; size: -; DNA: TGTGCCAGTAGTATGAGTCTAGCGGGGGCTGCCGTTAAGCAGTATTTT; CDR3: CASSMSLAGAAVKQYF
J: TRBJ1-3; D: -; V: TRBV4-3; size: few; DNA: TGCGCCAGCAGCCAAGATATGAACAGCGGAAACACCATATATTTT; CDR3: CASSQDMNSGNTIYF
J: TRBJ1-2; D: TRBD1; V: TRBV19; size: -; DNA: TGTGCCAGTAGCCTACAGGGGGTAATTTCCTATGGCTACACCTTC; CDR3: CASSLQGVISYGYTF
J: TRBJ1-1; D: -; V: TRBV2; size: -; DNA: TGTGCCAGCATTCCCTATGTTTCGGGCACTGAAGCTTTCTTT; CDR3: CASIPYVSGTEAFF
J: TRBJ1-1; D: TRBD1; V: TRBV6-5; size: -; DNA: TGTGCCAGCAGCCGACAGGGTAGGAACACTGAAGCTTTCTTT; CDR3: CASSRQGRNTEAFF
J: TRBJ1-2; D: -; V: TRBV27; size: -; DNA: TGTGCCAGCAGCCCCGGGGGGGGTGGGGACTATGGCTACACCTTC; CDR3: CASSPGGGGDYGYTF
J: TRBJ1-1; D: TRBD1; V: TRBV19; size: -; DNA: TGTGCCAGTAGTCCCGGGACAGTCAACACTGAAGCTTTCTTT; CDR3: CASSPGTVNTEAFF
J: TRBJ1-1; D: -; V: TRBV28; size: -; DNA: TGTGCCAGCAGCCAAGCAGGATCTGAAGCTTTCTTT; CDR3: CASSQAGSEAFF
J: TRBJ2-2; D: -; V: TRBV27; size: many; DNA: TGTGCCAGCTGCCCCGGGGATGGGCGTACCGGGGAGCTGTTTTTT; CDR3: CASCPGDGRTGELFF
J: TRBJ1-1; D: -; V: TRBV10-3; size: -; DNA: TGTGCCGTGAAGATCGGGGAGAACACTGAAGCTTTCTTT; CDR3: CAVKIGENTEAFF
J: TRBJ1-1; D: TRBD1; V: TRBV10-3; size: -; DNA: TGTGCCATCTCAGGGGGCTTGAACACTGAAGCTTTCTTT; CDR3: CAISGGLNTEAFF
J: TRBJ2-1; D: TRBD1; V: TRBV7-8; size: -; DNA: TGTGCCAGCAGCTTAAGGCCGGGACAGGGGGCAAGTCGTGAGCAGTTCTTC; CDR3: CASSLRPGQGASREQFF
J: TRBJ2-7; D: TRBD2; V: TRBV27; size: -; DNA: TGTGCCAGCAGTTTATCGGGAGGGACGAACGAGCAGTACTTC; CDR3: CASSLSGGTNEQYF
J: TRBJ2-2; D: -; V: TRBV6-5; size: -; DNA: TGTGCCAGCGGAACAGGTGACGCGAACACCGGGGAGCTGTTTTTT; CDR3: CASGTGDANTGELFF
J: TRBJ2-7; D: -; V: TRBV27; size: -; DNA: TGTGCCAGCAGTTCCCCGGGGCAGGGAGGCGAGCAGTACTTC; CDR3: CASSSPGQGGEQYF
J: TRBJ2-7; D: -; V: TRBV7-3; size: -; DNA: TGTGCCAGCAGCGCCGCCGGGACAACAGCCTACGAGCAGTACTTC; CDR3: CASSAAGTTAYEQYF
J: TRBJ1-1; D: -; V: TRBV11-2; size: few; DNA: TGTGCCAGCAGCCTTCGACAGCTCTCTGAAGCTTTCTTT; CDR3: CASSLRQLSEAFF
J: TRBJ1-6; D: TRBD1; V: TRBV30; size: -; DNA: TGTGCCTGGAGTGCCGGGACAGAAAATTCACCCCTCCACTTT; CDR3: CAWSAGTENSPLHF
J: TRBJ2-1; D: -; V: TRBV11-3; size: -; DNA: TGTGCCAGCAGCTTAGAAACAGAGCAGTTCTTC; CDR3: CASSLETEQFF